This T cell receptor (beta chain) was sequenced during a study of blood T cell repertoires in COVID-19. Study context: Material from acute and convalescent COVID-19 was sourced from the United States, Italy and Spain. Sources were T cells, B-cell-depleted T cells, or PBMCs; the material itself was cDNA or gDNA.

The ends lost 2 bases at V and 5 bases at J; junction bases unmatched: 7. Germline V lookup: CDR1 LNHNV, CDR2 YYDKDF (reference sequence). This CDR3 region has 15 residues. How the authors handled the data: Estimates of nucleated cell counts were drawn from the amplification of reference gene primers. Some clones are missing from TCRdb's copy, which holds only in-frame ones; the method was immunoSEQ multiplex PCR. That table supplies the V and J calls and clone size; D and trimming were determined from the DNA. The sample yields roughly 180,000 clones, approximately 85% seen once. This TCR was recovered from a woman in her sixties or seventies with acute or convalescent COVID-19. J is TRBJ1-1 and V is TRBV15; 8 nucleotides agree with TRBD1. Sequencing was done on a sample of peripheral blood. CDR3 DNA sequence: TGTGCCACCAGCAGACCTGACAGGGGCAGGACTGAAGCTTTCTTT. Encoded protein: CATSRPDRGRTEAFF.